Reported below is one TCR beta chain. What it binds is unknown. PCR was performed using 60 Vbeta and 13 Jbeta primers. Assay: immunoSEQ multiplex PCR; the TCRdb copy retains only in-frame clones and omits some. The table includes about 130,000 clones, roughly 78% detected once. The data belong to a study of cytomegalovirus exposure and HLA in healthy donors. General study findings and limits: Per published accounts, TCR beta sequences correctly predicted the HLA-A and HLA-B alleles of most subjects. Cytomegalovirus association was assigned to about 150 TCR beta chains.

The V gene's germline CDR1 is MNHEY and CDR2 SVGAGI. V was trimmed by 5 bases and J by 5 bases, leaving 19 bases between them. CDR3 size: 15 residues. This clonotype was obtained from a man aged 25-40 years in good health and CMV-seronegative. The chain uses TRBV6-5 and TRBJ2-7; perhaps TRBD1 as D (6 bases). The sequenced sample was PBMCs. The CDR3 sequence: CASSILRTVEDEQYF. For the CDR3, the DNA is TGTGCCAGCAGTATCCTGAGGACAGTAGAGGACGAGCAGTACTTC.